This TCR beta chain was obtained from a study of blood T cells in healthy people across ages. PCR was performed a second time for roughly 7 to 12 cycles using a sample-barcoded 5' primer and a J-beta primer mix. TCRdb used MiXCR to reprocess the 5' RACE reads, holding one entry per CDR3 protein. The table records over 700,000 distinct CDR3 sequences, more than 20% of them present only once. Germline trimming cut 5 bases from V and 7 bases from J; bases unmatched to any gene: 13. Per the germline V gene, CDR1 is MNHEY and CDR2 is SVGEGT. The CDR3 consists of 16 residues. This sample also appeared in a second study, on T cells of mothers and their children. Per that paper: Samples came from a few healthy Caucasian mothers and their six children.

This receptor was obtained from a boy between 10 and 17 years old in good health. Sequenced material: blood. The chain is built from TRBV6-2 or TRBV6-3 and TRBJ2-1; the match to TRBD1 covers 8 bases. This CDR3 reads CASSPRAGGAWNEQFF. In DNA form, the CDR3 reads TGTGCCAGCAGTCCCCGGGCAGGGGGCGCATGGAATGAGCAGTTCTTC.